These T cell receptor beta chains were read from a single sample in a study of cytomegalovirus exposure and HLA in healthy donors. The protocol was immunoSEQ multiplex PCR, while the TCRdb copy is restricted to in-frame clones and leaves out a portion. The table has under 150,000 clones, roughly 80% seen once; the top ten hold 3% to 4%. The material sequenced was PBMCs. Receptor source: a male donor in good health and CMV-seronegative. CDR3s include the opening cysteine and the closing phenylalanine or tryptophan. Fields, in order: J gene, clone size, V gene, D gene, CDR3 protein, CDR3 DNA. The D gene is left open where the match is weak. Size tells how often a clone was seen (once, few, many) or the class of an expanded clone, and some rows leave it out.

j_gene: TRBJ2-1
abundance: .
v_gene: TRBV25-1
d_gene: TRBD1
CDR3aa: CASSKGTGVDREQFF
CDR3nt: TGTGCCAGCAGCAAAGGGACAGGGGTCGATAGGGAGCAGTTCTTC

j_gene: TRBJ1-1
abundance: few
v_gene: TRBV6-5
d_gene: .
CDR3aa: CASSSPYNTEAFF
CDR3nt: TGTGCCAGCAGTTCACCCTACAACACTGAAGCTTTCTTT

j_gene: TRBJ2-7
abundance: .
v_gene: TRBV5-1
d_gene: .
CDR3aa: CASSIDRTSYEQYF
CDR3nt: TGCGCCAGCAGCATTGACAGGACCTCCTACGAGCAGTACTTC

j_gene: TRBJ2-7
abundance: .
v_gene: TRBV27
d_gene: TRBD1
CDR3aa: CASSPGQGAYEQYF
CDR3nt: TGTGCCAGCAGTCCCGGACAGGGGGCCTACGAGCAGTACTTC

j_gene: TRBJ1-1
abundance: .
v_gene: TRBV4-1
d_gene: TRBD1
CDR3aa: CASSQGQGPGTAEAFF
CDR3nt: TGCGCCAGCAGCCAAGGACAGGGGCCAGGAACGGCTGAAGCTTTCTTT

j_gene: TRBJ2-3
abundance: many
v_gene: TRBV6-4
d_gene: TRBD2
CDR3aa: CASSDLAGGSDTQYF
CDR3nt: TGTGCCAGCAGTGATCTAGCGGGAGGTTCAGATACGCAGTATTTT

j_gene: TRBJ2-3
abundance: .
v_gene: TRBV7-2
d_gene: .
CDR3aa: CASSLVGEGWDTQYF
CDR3nt: TGTGCCAGCAGCTTAGTCGGGGAAGGGTGGGATACGCAGTATTTT

j_gene: TRBJ1-2
abundance: .
v_gene: TRBV6-4
d_gene: TRBD1
CDR3aa: CASRDGQDYGYTF
CDR3nt: TGTGCCAGCAGGGACGGACAGGACTATGGCTACACCTTC

j_gene: TRBJ2-3
abundance: .
v_gene: TRBV11-3
d_gene: .
CDR3aa: CASSVTGTDDTQYF
CDR3nt: TGTGCCAGCAGCGTAACAGGGACGGACGATACGCAGTATTTT

j_gene: TRBJ1-4
abundance: .
v_gene: TRBV28
d_gene: .
CDR3aa: CACTILAGEKLFF
CDR3nt: TGTGCCTGTACAATATTGGCAGGGGAAAAACTGTTTTTT

j_gene: TRBJ2-2
abundance: .
v_gene: TRBV9
d_gene: TRBD2
CDR3aa: CASSVVPGGTGELFF
CDR3nt: TGTGCCAGCAGCGTAGTTCCGGGGGGGACCGGGGAGCTGTTTTTT

j_gene: TRBJ1-1
abundance: .
v_gene: TRBV7-2
d_gene: .
CDR3aa: CASSATGLNTEAFF
CDR3nt: TGTGCCAGCAGCGCGACAGGACTGAACACTGAAGCTTTCTTT

j_gene: TRBJ2-7
abundance: .
v_gene: TRBV30
d_gene: TRBD2
CDR3aa: CAWSGGGGRHSYEQYF
CDR3nt: TGTGCCTGGAGTGGCGGGGGGGGCCGTCACTCCTACGAGCAGTACTTC

j_gene: TRBJ2-7
abundance: few
v_gene: TRBV19
d_gene: .
CDR3aa: CASSIEGRASYEQYF
CDR3nt: TGTGCCAGTAGTATCGAAGGCAGGGCCTCCTACGAGCAGTACTTC

j_gene: TRBJ2-1
abundance: .
v_gene: TRBV5-1
d_gene: .
CDR3aa: CASSSTPLRGLSYNEQFF
CDR3nt: TGCGCCAGCAGCTCGACCCCCTTGCGGGGTCTCTCCTACAATGAGCAGTTCTTC

j_gene: TRBJ1-2
abundance: .
v_gene: TRBV5-8
d_gene: .
CDR3aa: CASSLEGTLAYGYTF
CDR3nt: TGTGCCAGCAGCTTAGAGGGAACGCTAGCCTATGGCTACACCTTC

j_gene: TRBJ1-2
abundance: .
v_gene: TRBV28
d_gene: .
CDR3aa: CASFSPNYGYTF
CDR3nt: TGTGCCAGCTTTAGTCCTAACTATGGCTACACCTTC

j_gene: TRBJ2-5
abundance: once
v_gene: TRBV19
d_gene: TRBD1
CDR3aa: CASSVGTGLWETQYF
CDR3nt: TGTGCCAGTAGTGTTGGGACAGGTTTATGGGAGACCCAGTACTTC

j_gene: TRBJ2-2
abundance: .
v_gene: TRBV11-2
d_gene: TRBD1
CDR3aa: CASSLRQGNTGELFF
CDR3nt: TGTGCCAGCAGCTTAAGACAGGGGAACACCGGGGAGCTGTTTTTT

j_gene: TRBJ2-1
abundance: .
v_gene: TRBV2
d_gene: .
CDR3aa: CASSELAREQFF
CDR3nt: TGTGCCAGCAGTGAACTGGCTCGCGAGCAGTTCTTC

j_gene: TRBJ1-1
abundance: once
v_gene: TRBV4-2
d_gene: .
CDR3aa: CASSPTILGGNTEAFF
CDR3nt: TGTGCCAGCAGCCCTACTATATTGGGGGGGAACACTGAAGCTTTCTTT

j_gene: TRBJ2-1
abundance: .
v_gene: TRBV11-2
d_gene: TRBD1
CDR3aa: CASSLGQGIGNEQFF
CDR3nt: TGTGCCAGCAGCCTGGGACAGGGGATTGGGAATGAGCAGTTCTTC

j_gene: TRBJ2-3
abundance: few
v_gene: TRBV6-5
d_gene: .
CDR3aa: CASSYSQADTQYF
CDR3nt: TGTGCCAGCAGTTACTCCCAGGCAGATACGCAGTATTTT

j_gene: TRBJ2-7
abundance: .
v_gene: TRBV6-6
d_gene: .
CDR3aa: CASTHLGQEQYF
CDR3nt: TGTGCCAGCACCCACCTGGGCCAAGAGCAGTACTTC

j_gene: TRBJ1-5
abundance: .
v_gene: TRBV4-3
d_gene: .
CDR3aa: CASSQDRRVWEPQHF
CDR3nt: TGCGCCAGCAGCCAAGATCGGCGGGTATGGGAGCCCCAGCATTTT

j_gene: TRBJ1-1
abundance: .
v_gene: TRBV9
d_gene: .
CDR3aa: CASSVDSREVMNTEAFF
CDR3nt: TGTGCCAGCAGCGTAGATAGTCGTGAGGTTATGAACACTGAAGCTTTCTTT

j_gene: TRBJ2-5
abundance: .
v_gene: TRBV11-1
d_gene: .
CDR3aa: CASRGRGQETQYF
CDR3nt: TGTGCCAGCAGGGGTCGCGGCCAAGAGACCCAGTACTTC

j_gene: TRBJ1-2
abundance: once
v_gene: TRBV7-9
d_gene: .
CDR3aa: CASSRDSIDGYTF
CDR3nt: TGTGCCAGCAGCCGCGACAGTATAGATGGCTACACCTTC

j_gene: TRBJ2-7
abundance: .
v_gene: TRBV4-1
d_gene: .
CDR3aa: CASSQGGSYEQYF
CDR3nt: TGCGCCAGCAGCCAAGGAGGGTCCTACGAGCAGTACTTC

j_gene: TRBJ2-7
abundance: .
v_gene: TRBV5-6
d_gene: .
CDR3aa: CASSLERGEQYF
CDR3nt: TGTGCCAGCAGCTTGGAAAGGGGGGAGCAGTACTTC

j_gene: TRBJ1-1
abundance: .
v_gene: TRBV9
d_gene: .
CDR3aa: CASSPGGGAETEAFF
CDR3nt: TGTGCCAGCAGCCCAGGTGGGGGCGCGGAGACTGAAGCTTTCTTT

j_gene: TRBJ2-5
abundance: .
v_gene: TRBV2
d_gene: TRBD2
CDR3aa: CASSAKTSRETQYF
CDR3nt: TGTGCCAGCAGTGCCAAGACTAGCCGGGAGACCCAGTACTTC

j_gene: TRBJ2-3
abundance: .
v_gene: TRBV7-9
d_gene: TRBD2
CDR3aa: CASGTSGITDTQYF
CDR3nt: TGTGCCTCCGGGACTAGCGGAATTACAGATACGCAGTATTTT

j_gene: TRBJ2-7
abundance: .
v_gene: TRBV19
d_gene: TRBD1
CDR3aa: CASSIRQGEQYF
CDR3nt: TGTGCCAGTAGTATTAGACAGGGAGAGCAGTACTTC

j_gene: TRBJ2-7
abundance: once
v_gene: TRBV28
d_gene: TRBD1
CDR3aa: CASLGTGGDYEQYF
CDR3nt: TGTGCCAGCCTCGGGACAGGGGGTGACTACGAGCAGTACTTC

j_gene: TRBJ2-1
abundance: few
v_gene: TRBV10-1
d_gene: TRBD1
CDR3aa: CASTLGTGVYNEQFF
CDR3nt: TGCGCCAGCACCCTGGGGACAGGGGTCTACAATGAGCAGTTCTTC

j_gene: TRBJ2-1
abundance: .
v_gene: TRBV9
d_gene: TRBD2
CDR3aa: CASSVGTSGRNEQFF
CDR3nt: TGTGCCAGCAGCGTCGGGACTAGCGGGAGGAATGAGCAGTTCTTC

j_gene: TRBJ1-2
abundance: .
v_gene: TRBV6-1
d_gene: TRBD1
CDR3aa: CASSLQGNYGYTF
CDR3nt: TGTGCCAGCAGCCTACAGGGGAACTATGGCTACACCTTC

j_gene: TRBJ2-3
abundance: .
v_gene: TRBV7-8
d_gene: .
CDR3aa: CASSFALDTDTQYF
CDR3nt: TGTGCCAGCAGCTTCGCCCTAGACACAGATACGCAGTATTTT

j_gene: TRBJ2-5
abundance: .
v_gene: TRBV5-4
d_gene: .
CDR3aa: CASSLGGSHQETQYF
CDR3nt: TGTGCCAGCAGCTTGGGAGGGAGTCACCAAGAGACCCAGTACTTC

j_gene: TRBJ1-2
abundance: .
v_gene: TRBV5-6
d_gene: .
CDR3aa: CASSGSGDNHGFSDGYTF
CDR3nt: TGTGCCAGCAGCGGATCAGGTGACAATCATGGTTTTTCTGATGGCTACACCTTC

j_gene: TRBJ1-3
abundance: .
v_gene: TRBV15
d_gene: TRBD1
CDR3aa: CATSRDTGAGNTIYF
CDR3nt: TGTGCCACCAGCAGAGATACAGGGGCTGGAAACACCATATATTTT

j_gene: TRBJ2-7
abundance: .
v_gene: TRBV25-1
d_gene: .
CDR3aa: CASSESPDTPYEQYF
CDR3nt: TGTGCCAGCAGTGAATCTCCGGACACGCCCTACGAGCAGTACTTC

j_gene: TRBJ1-1
abundance: .
v_gene: TRBV7-9
d_gene: TRBD1
CDR3aa: CASSRTGENTEAFF
CDR3nt: TGTGCCAGCAGCCGGACAGGGGAGAACACTGAAGCTTTCTTT

j_gene: TRBJ2-5
abundance: .
v_gene: TRBV5-4
d_gene: TRBD2
CDR3aa: CASSVLAAETQYF
CDR3nt: TGTGCCAGCAGCGTACTAGCGGCAGAGACCCAGTACTTC

j_gene: TRBJ2-2
abundance: .
v_gene: TRBV6-5
d_gene: TRBD1
CDR3aa: CASSYRGTGVTGELFF
CDR3nt: TGTGCCAGCAGTTACCGAGGGACAGGGGTAACCGGGGAGCTGTTTTTT

j_gene: TRBJ1-4
abundance: .
v_gene: TRBV2
d_gene: TRBD1
CDR3aa: CASRGQGDEKLFF
CDR3nt: TGTGCCAGCAGGGGACAGGGGGATGAAAAACTGTTTTTT

j_gene: TRBJ2-1
abundance: .
v_gene: TRBV5-1
d_gene: TRBD2
CDR3aa: CASSSTSGSSYNEQFF
CDR3nt: TGCGCCAGCAGCTCAACTAGCGGGAGCTCCTACAATGAGCAGTTCTTC

j_gene: TRBJ2-7
abundance: once
v_gene: TRBV29-1
d_gene: TRBD2
CDR3aa: CSVDGGDYEQYF
CDR3nt: TGCAGCGTTGATGGGGGGGACTACGAGCAGTACTTC

j_gene: TRBJ2-4
abundance: .
v_gene: TRBV18
d_gene: .
CDR3aa: CASSPFAGMGGSKNIQYF
CDR3nt: TGTGCCAGCTCACCGTTCGCGGGTATGGGGGGTTCCAAAAACATTCAGTACTTC

j_gene: TRBJ2-3
abundance: .
v_gene: TRBV2
d_gene: .
CDR3aa: CASSEAGKTDTQYF
CDR3nt: TGTGCCAGCAGTGAGGCGGGGAAGACAGATACGCAGTATTTT